The next 17 T cell receptor beta chains were all read from a single sample in a study of CD8+ T cells in alopecia areata. As the sequencing template, cDNA was produced by extracting RNA and reverse transcribing it. Sequencing was performed with immunoSEQ multiplex PCR; in TCRdb, only in-frame clones are kept and a portion is missing. The sample carries 7,000 to 9,000 clones, about two thirds recorded once. It was from alopecia areata patients that lesional scalp punch biopsies and peripheral blood were collected. The specimen was skin, collected at week 0. The receptors come from a human donor with alopecia areata.

The rearrangement uses TRBV4-1 and TRBJ1-2; possible D gene TRBD1, 5 bases. The CDR3 is 15 amino acids. V lost 1 base and J 4 bases, leaving 13 bases between the germline ends. In germline, CDR1 is MGHRA, CDR2 YSYEKL. The CDR3 loop reads CASSQGFRGSYGYTF. The CDR3 bases are TGCGCCAGCAGCCAAGGTTTTAGGGGTAGCTATGGCTACACCTTC.

The chain combines TRBV27 with TRBJ1-4, with D maybe TRBD1 (5 bases). The CDR3 has 14 residues. The germline V gene has CDR1 MNHEY and CDR2 SMNVEV (reference sequence). The germline V and J ends were trimmed by 4 bases and 6 bases, with 12 bases remaining between them. CDR3 sequence reads: CASSWSGLHEKLFF. CDR3 sequence (DNA): TGTGCCAGCAGTTGGTCGGGACTTCATGAAAAACTGTTTTTT.

This sequence joins TRBV30 and TRBJ2-7; D remains ambiguous. V gave up 1 base and J gave up 2 bases, with 15 bases separating them. This CDR3 is 15 amino acids long. Per the germline V gene, CDR1 is GTSNPN and CDR2 is SVGIG (reference sequence). CDR3 DNA sequence: TGTGCCTGGAGTGGGGCAGGTAGATCCCCCTACGAGCAGTACTTC. This gives the protein CAWSGAGRSPYEQYF.

The chain uses TRBV7-6 and TRBJ1-1; D might be TRBD1 (6 bases). Trimming removed 2 bases from V and 6 bases from J, with 22 bases in between. Germline V gene lookup returns CDR1 SGHVS and CDR2 FNYEAQ. This CDR3 region has 17 residues. The CDR3 loop is CASSLRVTNGGVAEAFF. The CDR3 DNA reads TGTGCCAGCAGCTTAAGGGTGACAAACGGGGGCGTGGCTGAAGCTTTCTTT. Drawing the rest from reference TRBV7-6 and TRBJ1-1, the complete variable domain is GAGVSQSPRYKVTKRGQDVALRCDPISGHVSLYWYRQALGQGPEFLTYFNYEAQQDKSGLPNDRFSAERPEGSISTLTIQRTEQRDSAMYRCASSLRVTNGGVAEAFFGQGTRLTVV.

The V call is TRBV19, the J call TRBJ2-5; 8 bases fit TRBD2. Germline V CDR1 and CDR2: LNHDA, SQIVND (reference sequence). The CDR3 is made up of 16 amino acids. Trimming cost V 5 bases and J 4 bases; bases outside gene matches: 12. Written as DNA, the CDR3 is TGTGCCAGTAGTCCCCGAAGGCGGGGGGTTGGAGAGACCCAGTACTTC. Translated: CASSPRRRGVGETQYF.

The CDR3 DNA is TGTGCCAGCGGCCACACCGCCGAGCAGTACTTC. Its translation is CASGHTAEQYF. The V gene is TRBV6-1, the J gene TRBJ2-7; D remains ambiguous. Germline CDR1 and CDR2: MNHNS and SASEGT. Trimming removed 8 bases at V and 6 bases at J, with 11 bases between. The CDR3 runs 11 residues.

Worth noting for this clone: An end of the junction differs from the germline gene, which may be a read error. This chain joins TRBV11-2 and TRBJ1-2, with no clear D. Germline lookup yields CDR1 SGHAT and CDR2 FQNNGV. CDR3 size: 11 residues. The CDR3 protein is CASSSTPGAIF. The DNA of the CDR3 is TGTGCCAGCAGCTCTACTCCGGGAGCCATTTTC.

This clone showed up just once. The genes are TRBV9 and TRBJ2-3; D possibly uses TRBD1 or TRBD2 (6 bases each). The V and J ends lost 7 bases and 3 bases respectively, with 12 bases between them. Germline V gene data show CDR1 as SGDLS and CDR2 as YYNGEE. The CDR3 covers 13 residues. CDR3 sequence reads: CASGGLSTDTQYF. The DNA for the CDR3 is TGTGCCAGCGGGGGGCTTAGTACAGATACGCAGTATTTT.

The V gene is TRBV19, the J gene TRBJ2-1, with 8 positions matching TRBD2. V lost 5 bases to trimming and J lost 4 bases; unmatched junction nucleotides: 13. The CDR3 is made up of 17 amino acids. CDR1 LNHDA and CDR2 SQIVND come from the germline V gene (reference sequence). The CDR3 reads CASSPRGLEVLYNEQFF. For the CDR3, the DNA is TGTGCCAGTAGTCCTAGGGGACTAGAGGTTCTTTACAATGAGCAGTTCTTC.

Comment on this clone: At one end the junction does not follow the germline gene, possibly because of a read error. The V call is TRBV6-5, the J call TRBJ2-7; no reliable D call. The CDR3 has 14 residues. In germline, CDR1 is MNHEY, CDR2 SVGAGI. CDR3 protein: CASSPSERSFEQYF. CDR3 DNA sequence: TGTGCCAGCAGCCCCTCCGAGAGGTCCTTCGAGCAGTACTTC.

This clone was seen a handful of times. The chain has TRBV14 and TRBJ2-1; 7 nucleotides match TRBD1. CDR1 is SGHDN and CDR2 is FVKESK in the germline V gene. The CDR3 has 18 amino acids. Trimming removed 1 base from V and 6 bases from J; junction bases left unmatched: 15. The CDR3: CASSQAVTGKLGSNEQFF. DNA for the CDR3: TGTGCCAGCAGCCAAGCGGTGACAGGGAAATTAGGAAGCAATGAGCAGTTCTTC.

This sequence joins TRBV6-1 and TRBJ2-2; no definite D call. The CDR3 loop spans 12 amino acids. V shed 8 bases and J shed 1 base, with 5 bases lying between them. Germline loops: CDR1 MNHNS, CDR2 SASEGT. The CDR3 sequence: CASGLNTGELFF. The CDR3 DNA reads TGTGCCAGCGGGTTGAACACCGGGGAGCTGTTTTTT.

This chain joins TRBV5-5 and TRBJ2-1; D may be TRBD2 (6 bases). Germline V gene data show CDR1 as SGHKS and CDR2 as YYEKEE (reference sequence). The CDR3 spans 15 residues. Trimming removed 0 bases from V and 1 base from J, with 8 bases in between. The CDR3 loop reads CASSLAGRSYNEQFF. The CDR3 DNA follows: TGTGCCAGCAGCTTGGCAGGGAGGTCCTACAATGAGCAGTTCTTC.

The V call is TRBV10-3, the J call TRBJ1-1, with D perhaps TRBD1 (6 bases). Germline values: CDR1 ENHRY, CDR2 SYGVKD. The CDR3 loop spans 13 amino acids. The V end lost 8 bases, the J end lost 1 base, and 11 bases lay between the germline ends. The CDR3 bases are TGTGCCATCGGTGGGGGCACGAACACTGAAGCTTTCTTT. Translation gives CAIGGGTNTEAFF.

This clone appeared a few times. CDR3 sequence: CASSPPGRPNTEAFF. The DNA of the CDR3 is TGTGCCAGCTCACCACCGGGCAGACCGAACACTGAAGCTTTCTTT. The chain has TRBV18 and TRBJ1-1; no firm D call. Looked up from germline, CDR1 is KGHSH and CDR2 is LQKENI. Trimming removed 0 bases from V and 1 base from J, with 9 bases in between. The CDR3 spans 15 residues.

This chain's CDR3 is CASRDSGGVDGYTF. The CDR3, as DNA: TGTGCCAGCAGGGACTCGGGGGGGGTCGATGGCTACACCTTC. This rearrangement joins TRBV27 to TRBJ1-2, with D perhaps matching TRBD1 (5 bases). This CDR3 is built from 14 residues. Germline V CDR1 and CDR2: MNHEY, SMNVEV (reference sequence). Trimming cost V 6 bases and J 6 bases, with 17 bases left between them.

This clone was counted a single time. CDR3 DNA: TGTGCCAGCAGTGTTTCATGGATTACTAATGAAAAACTGTTTTTT. This encodes CASSVSWITNEKLFF. The chain couples TRBV6-1 to TRBJ1-4; D call uncertain. The germline V and J ends were trimmed by 4 bases and 2 bases, with 11 bases remaining between them. Per germline, CDR1 MNHNS and CDR2 SASEGT. This CDR3 is 15 amino acids long.